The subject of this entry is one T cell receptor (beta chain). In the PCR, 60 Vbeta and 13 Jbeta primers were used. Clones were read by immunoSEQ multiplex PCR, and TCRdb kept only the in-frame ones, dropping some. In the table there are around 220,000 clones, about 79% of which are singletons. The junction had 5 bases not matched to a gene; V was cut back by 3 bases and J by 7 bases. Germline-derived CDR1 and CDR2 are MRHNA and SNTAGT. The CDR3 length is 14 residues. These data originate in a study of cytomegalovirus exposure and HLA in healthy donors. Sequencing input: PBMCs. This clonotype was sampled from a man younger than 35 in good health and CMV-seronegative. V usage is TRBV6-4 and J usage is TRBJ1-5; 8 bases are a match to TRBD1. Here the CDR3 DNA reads TGTGCCAGCAGTGAAACAGGGGGATGGCAGCCCCAGCATTTT. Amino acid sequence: CASSETGGWQPQHF.